This TCR beta chain was obtained from a study of blood T cell repertoires in COVID-19. Unmatched junction bases numbered 4, after V lost 7 bases and J lost 6 bases. Germline V gene data show CDR1 as LNHDA and CDR2 as SQIVND (reference sequence). The CDR3 sequence is 12 residues long. People in the exposed group encountered a COVID-19 case within 2 weeks before entering the study. The protocol was immunoSEQ multiplex PCR, while the TCRdb copy is restricted to in-frame clones and leaves out a portion. The sample contains tens of thousands of clones, just over 70% of which appear only once. The V call is TRBV19, the J call TRBJ1-2; 8 bases line up with TRBD1. The sample comprised PBMCs or T cells enriched from blood (not recorded which). This TCR was recovered from a woman aged 55-75 years who had been exposed to COVID-19. The chain's CDR3 is CASIQGGNGYTF. The CDR3 region has the DNA TGTGCCAGTATACAGGGGGGAAATGGCTACACCTTC.